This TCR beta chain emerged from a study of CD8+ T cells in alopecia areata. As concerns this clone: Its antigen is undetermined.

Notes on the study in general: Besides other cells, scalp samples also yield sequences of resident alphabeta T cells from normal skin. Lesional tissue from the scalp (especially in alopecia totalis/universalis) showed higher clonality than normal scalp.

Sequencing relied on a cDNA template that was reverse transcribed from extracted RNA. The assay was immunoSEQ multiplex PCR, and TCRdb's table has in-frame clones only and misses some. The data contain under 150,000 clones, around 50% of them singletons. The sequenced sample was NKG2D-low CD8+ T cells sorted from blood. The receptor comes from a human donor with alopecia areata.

CDR3 DNA: TGTGCCTGGATTACCGGGACAGGTACCGGGGAGCTGTTTTTT. Its protein product is CAWITGTGTGELFF. The chain links TRBV30 to TRBJ2-2, with TRBD1 matching over 8 bases. The CDR3 is 14 amino acids. Looked up from germline, CDR1 is GTSNPN and CDR2 is SVGIG (reference sequence). With V trimmed by 4 bases and J by 5 bases, 6 bases remained unmatched.